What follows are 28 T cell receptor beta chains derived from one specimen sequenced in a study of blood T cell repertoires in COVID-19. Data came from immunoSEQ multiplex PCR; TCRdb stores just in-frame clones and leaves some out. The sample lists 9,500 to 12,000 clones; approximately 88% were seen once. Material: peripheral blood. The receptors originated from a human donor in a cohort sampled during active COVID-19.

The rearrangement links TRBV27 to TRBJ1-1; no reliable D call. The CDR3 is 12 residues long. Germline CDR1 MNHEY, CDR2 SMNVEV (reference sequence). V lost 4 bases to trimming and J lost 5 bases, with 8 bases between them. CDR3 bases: TGTGCCAGCAGTTCCCGGCGGACTGAAGCTTTCTTT. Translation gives CASSSRRTEAFF.

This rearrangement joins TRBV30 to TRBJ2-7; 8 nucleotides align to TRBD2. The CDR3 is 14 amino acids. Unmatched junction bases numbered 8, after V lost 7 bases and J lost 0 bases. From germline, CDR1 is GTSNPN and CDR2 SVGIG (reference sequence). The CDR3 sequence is CASDQSGGSYEQYF. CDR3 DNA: TGTGCCTCGGACCAGAGCGGGGGCTCCTACGAGCAGTACTTC. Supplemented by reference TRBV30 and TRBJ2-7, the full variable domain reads SQTIHQWPATLVQPVGSPLSLECTVEGTSNPNLYWYRQAAGRGLQLLFYSVGIGQISSEVPQNLSASRPQDRQFILSSKKLLLSDSGFYLCASDQSGGSYEQYFGPGTRLTVT.

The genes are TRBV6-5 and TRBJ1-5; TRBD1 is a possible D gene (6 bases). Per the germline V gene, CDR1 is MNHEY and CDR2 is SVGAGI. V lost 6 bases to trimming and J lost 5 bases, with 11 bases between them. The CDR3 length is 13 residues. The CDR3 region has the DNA TGTGCCAGCAGCACAGGGTCTGATCAGCCCCAGCATTTT. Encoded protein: CASSTGSDQPQHF.

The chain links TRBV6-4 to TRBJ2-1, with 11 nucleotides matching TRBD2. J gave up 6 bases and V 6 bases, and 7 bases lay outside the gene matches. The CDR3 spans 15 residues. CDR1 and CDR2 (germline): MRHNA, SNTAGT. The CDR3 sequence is CASSQTSGEGNEQFF. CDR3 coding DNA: TGTGCCAGCAGCCAGACTAGCGGGGAGGGCAATGAGCAGTTCTTC.

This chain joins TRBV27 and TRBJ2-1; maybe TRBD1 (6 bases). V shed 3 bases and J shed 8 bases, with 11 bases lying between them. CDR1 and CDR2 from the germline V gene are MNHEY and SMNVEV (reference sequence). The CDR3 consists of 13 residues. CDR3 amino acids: CASSFGGRDEQFF. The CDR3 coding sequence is TGTGCCAGCAGTTTTGGGGGCCGGGATGAGCAGTTCTTC.

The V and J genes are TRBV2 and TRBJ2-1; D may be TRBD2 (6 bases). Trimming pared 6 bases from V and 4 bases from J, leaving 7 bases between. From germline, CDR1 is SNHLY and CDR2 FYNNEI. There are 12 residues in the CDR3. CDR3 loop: CASREGYNEQFF. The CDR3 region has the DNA TGTGCCAGCAGGGAGGGTTACAATGAGCAGTTCTTC.

CDR3: CASRKGTSDTGELFF. In nucleotides, the CDR3 is TGTGCCAGCAGAAAGGGGACTAGCGACACCGGGGAGCTGTTTTTT. This chain connects TRBV6-4 to TRBJ2-2, with 10 bases lining up with TRBD2. V was clipped by 6 bases and J by 3 bases; unmatched bases: 4. CDR1 is MRHNA and CDR2 is SNTAGT in the germline V gene. The CDR3 contains 15 residues.

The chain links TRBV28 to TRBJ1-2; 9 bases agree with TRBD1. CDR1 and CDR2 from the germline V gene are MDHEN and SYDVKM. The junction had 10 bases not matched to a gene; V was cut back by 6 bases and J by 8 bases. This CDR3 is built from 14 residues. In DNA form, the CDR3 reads TGTGCCAGCAGGGGGACAGGGATTGTGTGGGGCTACACCTTC. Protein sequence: CASRGTGIVWGYTF.

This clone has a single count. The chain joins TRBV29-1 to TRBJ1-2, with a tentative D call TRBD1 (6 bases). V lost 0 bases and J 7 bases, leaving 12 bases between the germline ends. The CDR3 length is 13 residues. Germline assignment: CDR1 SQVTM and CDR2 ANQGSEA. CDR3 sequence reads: CSVEDSGDGGYTF. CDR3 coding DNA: TGCAGCGTTGAAGATTCAGGGGACGGTGGCTACACCTTC.

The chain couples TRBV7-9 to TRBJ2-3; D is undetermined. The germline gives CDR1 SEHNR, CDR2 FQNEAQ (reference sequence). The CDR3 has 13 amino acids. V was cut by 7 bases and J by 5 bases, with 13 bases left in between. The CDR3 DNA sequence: TGTGCCAGCACCTCCAGACTCATAGATACGCAGTATTTT. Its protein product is CASTSRLIDTQYF.

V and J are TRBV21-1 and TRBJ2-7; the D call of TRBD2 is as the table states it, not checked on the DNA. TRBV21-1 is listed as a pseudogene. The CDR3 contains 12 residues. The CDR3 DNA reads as TGTGCCAGCAGCAACCGCTCCTACGAGCAGTACTTC. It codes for CASSNRSYEQYF.

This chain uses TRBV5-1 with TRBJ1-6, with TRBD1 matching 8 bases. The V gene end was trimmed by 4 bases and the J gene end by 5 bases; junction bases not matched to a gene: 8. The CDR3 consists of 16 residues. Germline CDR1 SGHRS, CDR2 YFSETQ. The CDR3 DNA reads TGCGCCAGCAGCCCTCGGACGGGACAGGATAATTCACCCCTCCACTTT. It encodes CASSPRTGQDNSPLHF.

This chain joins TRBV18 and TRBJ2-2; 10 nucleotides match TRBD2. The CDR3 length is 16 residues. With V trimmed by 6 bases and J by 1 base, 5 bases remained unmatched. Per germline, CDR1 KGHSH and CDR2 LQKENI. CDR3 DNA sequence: TGTGCCAGCTCCCGCGGACTAGCGGAGAACACCGGGGAGCTGTTTTTT. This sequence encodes CASSRGLAENTGELFF.

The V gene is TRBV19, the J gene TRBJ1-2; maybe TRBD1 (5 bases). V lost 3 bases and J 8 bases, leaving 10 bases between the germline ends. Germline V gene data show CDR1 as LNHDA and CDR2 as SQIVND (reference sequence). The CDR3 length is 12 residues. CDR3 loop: CASSIGGTGYTF. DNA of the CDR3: TGTGCCAGTAGTATCGGGGGAACCGGCTACACCTTC.

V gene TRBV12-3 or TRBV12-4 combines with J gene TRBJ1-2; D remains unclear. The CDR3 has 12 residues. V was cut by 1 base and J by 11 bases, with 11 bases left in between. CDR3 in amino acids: CASSLVATAYTF. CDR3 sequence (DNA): TGTGCCAGCAGTTTAGTGGCGACTGCATACACCTTC.

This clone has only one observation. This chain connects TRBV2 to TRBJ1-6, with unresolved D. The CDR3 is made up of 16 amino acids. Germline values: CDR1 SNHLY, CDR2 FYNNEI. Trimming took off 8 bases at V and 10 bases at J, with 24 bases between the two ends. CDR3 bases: TGTGCCAGCCCACCGGAGCCCAGAATTAACGGGTCACCCCTCCACTTT. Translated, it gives CASPPEPRINGSPLHF.

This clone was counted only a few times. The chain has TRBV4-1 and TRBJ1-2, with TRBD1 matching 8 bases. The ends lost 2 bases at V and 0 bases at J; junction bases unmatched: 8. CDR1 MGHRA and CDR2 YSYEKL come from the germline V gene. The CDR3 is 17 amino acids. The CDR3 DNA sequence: TGCGCCAGCAGCCAACCGACAGGGGCTAGAGCTAACTATGGCTACACCTTC. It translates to CASSQPTGARANYGYTF.

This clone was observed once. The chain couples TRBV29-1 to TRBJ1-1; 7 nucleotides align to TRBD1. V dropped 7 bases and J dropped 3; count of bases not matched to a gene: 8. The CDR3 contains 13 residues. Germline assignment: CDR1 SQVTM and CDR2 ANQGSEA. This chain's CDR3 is CSARDSLDTEAFF. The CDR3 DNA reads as TGCAGCGCTAGGGACAGCCTGGACACTGAAGCTTTCTTT.

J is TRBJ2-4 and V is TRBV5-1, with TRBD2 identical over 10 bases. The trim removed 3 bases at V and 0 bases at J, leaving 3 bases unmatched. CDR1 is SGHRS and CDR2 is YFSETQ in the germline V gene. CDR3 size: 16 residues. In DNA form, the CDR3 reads TGCGCCAGCAGCTCTCTAGCGGGGGAAGCCAAAAACATTCAGTACTTC. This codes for CASSSLAGEAKNIQYF.

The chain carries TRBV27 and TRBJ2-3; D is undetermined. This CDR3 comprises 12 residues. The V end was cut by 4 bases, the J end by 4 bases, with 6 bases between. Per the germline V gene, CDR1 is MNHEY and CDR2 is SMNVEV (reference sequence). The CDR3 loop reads CASSSLADTQYF. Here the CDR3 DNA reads TGTGCCAGCAGTTCCCTAGCAGATACGCAGTATTTT.

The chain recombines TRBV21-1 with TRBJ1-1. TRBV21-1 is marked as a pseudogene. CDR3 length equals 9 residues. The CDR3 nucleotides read TGTGCCAGCAGCCGGGAAGCTTTCTTT. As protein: CASSREAFF.

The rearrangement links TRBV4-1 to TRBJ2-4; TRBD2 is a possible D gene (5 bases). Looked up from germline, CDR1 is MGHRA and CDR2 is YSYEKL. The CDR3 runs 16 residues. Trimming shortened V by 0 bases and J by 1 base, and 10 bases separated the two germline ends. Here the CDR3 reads CASSQDGSGAKNIQYF. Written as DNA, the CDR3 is TGCGCCAGCAGCCAAGATGGGTCGGGGGCCAAAAACATTCAGTACTTC.

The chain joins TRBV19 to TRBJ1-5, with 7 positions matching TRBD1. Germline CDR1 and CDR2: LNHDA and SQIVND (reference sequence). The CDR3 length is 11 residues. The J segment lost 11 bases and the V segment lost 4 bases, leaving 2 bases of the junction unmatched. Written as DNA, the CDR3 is TGTGCCAGTAGTACTACAGGGGCCCAGCATTTT. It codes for CASSTTGAQHF.

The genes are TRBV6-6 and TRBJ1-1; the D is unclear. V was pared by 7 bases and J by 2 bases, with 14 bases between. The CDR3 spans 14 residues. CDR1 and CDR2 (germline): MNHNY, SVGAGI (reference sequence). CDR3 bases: TGTGCCAGCAACGCCGAGGGTTCCAACACTGAAGCTTTCTTT. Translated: CASNAEGSNTEAFF.

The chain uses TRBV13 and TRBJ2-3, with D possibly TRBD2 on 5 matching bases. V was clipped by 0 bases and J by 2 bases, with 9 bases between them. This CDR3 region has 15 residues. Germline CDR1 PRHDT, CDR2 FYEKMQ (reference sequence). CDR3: CASSLGETNTDTQYF. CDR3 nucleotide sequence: TGTGCCAGCAGCTTAGGGGAGACTAACACAGATACGCAGTATTTT.

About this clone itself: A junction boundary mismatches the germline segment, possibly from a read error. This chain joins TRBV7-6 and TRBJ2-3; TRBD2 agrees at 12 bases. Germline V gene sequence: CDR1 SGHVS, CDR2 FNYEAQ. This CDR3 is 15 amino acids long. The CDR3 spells CASSLAGGPTDTQYF. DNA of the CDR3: TGTGCCAGCAGCCTAGCGGGGGGGCCCACAGATACGCAGTATTTT.

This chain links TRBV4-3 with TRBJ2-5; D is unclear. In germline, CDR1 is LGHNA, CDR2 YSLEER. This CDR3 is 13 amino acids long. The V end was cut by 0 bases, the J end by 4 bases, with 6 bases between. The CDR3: CASSQDPGETQYF. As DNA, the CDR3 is TGCGCCAGCAGCCAAGACCCAGGAGAGACCCAGTACTTC.

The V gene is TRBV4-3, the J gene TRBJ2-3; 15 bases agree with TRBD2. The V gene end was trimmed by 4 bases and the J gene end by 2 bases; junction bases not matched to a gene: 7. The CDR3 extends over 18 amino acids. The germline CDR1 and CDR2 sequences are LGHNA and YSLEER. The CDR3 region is CASSLRTSGGAVTDTQYF. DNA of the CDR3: TGCGCCAGCAGCCTGCGGACTAGCGGGGGGGCGGTCACAGATACGCAGTATTTT.